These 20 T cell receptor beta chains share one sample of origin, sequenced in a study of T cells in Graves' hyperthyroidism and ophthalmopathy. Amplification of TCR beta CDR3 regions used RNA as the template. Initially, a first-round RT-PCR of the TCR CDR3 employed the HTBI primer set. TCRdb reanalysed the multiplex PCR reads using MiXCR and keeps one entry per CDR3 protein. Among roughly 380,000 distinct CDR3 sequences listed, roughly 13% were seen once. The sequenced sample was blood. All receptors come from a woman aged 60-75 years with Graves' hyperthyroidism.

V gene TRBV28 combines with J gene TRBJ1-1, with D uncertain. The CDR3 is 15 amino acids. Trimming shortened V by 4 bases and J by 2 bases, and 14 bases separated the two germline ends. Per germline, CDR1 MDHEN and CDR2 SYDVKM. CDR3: CASSSAPRGNTEAFF. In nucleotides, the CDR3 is TGTGCCAGCAGTTCGGCACCACGAGGAAACACTGAAGCTTTCTTT.

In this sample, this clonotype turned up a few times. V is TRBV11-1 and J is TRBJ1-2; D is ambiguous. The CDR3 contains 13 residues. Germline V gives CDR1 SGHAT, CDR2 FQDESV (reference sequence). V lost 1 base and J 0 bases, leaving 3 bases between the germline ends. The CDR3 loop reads CASSLVSNYGYTF. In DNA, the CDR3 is TGTGCCAGCAGCTTAGTTTCTAACTATGGCTACACCTTC. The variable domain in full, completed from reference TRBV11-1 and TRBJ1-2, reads EAEVAQSPRYKITEKSQAVAFWCDPISGHATLYWYRQILGQGPELLVQFQDESVVDDSQLPKDRFSAERLKGVDSTLKIQPAELGDSAMYLCASSLVSNYGYTFGSGTRLTVV.

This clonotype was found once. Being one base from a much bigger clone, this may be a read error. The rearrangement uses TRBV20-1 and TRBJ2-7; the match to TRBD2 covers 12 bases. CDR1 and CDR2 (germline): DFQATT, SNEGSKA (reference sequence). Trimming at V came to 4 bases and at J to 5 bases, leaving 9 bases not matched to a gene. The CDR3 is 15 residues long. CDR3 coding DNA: TGCAGTGCTAAGACTAGCGGGAGTTTAGGCAACGAGCAGTACTTC. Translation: CSAKTSGSLGNEQYF.

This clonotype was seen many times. The CDR3 loop is CASSALAGRNEQYF. DNA for the CDR3: TGTGCCAGCAGTGCCCTAGCGGGAAGAAACGAGCAGTACTTC. V gene TRBV27 combines with J gene TRBJ2-7; TRBD2 agrees at 9 bases. Trimming at V came to 5 bases and at J to 5 bases, leaving 7 bases not matched to a gene. The CDR3 covers 14 residues. Germline CDR1 is MNHEY and CDR2 is SMNVEV (reference sequence).

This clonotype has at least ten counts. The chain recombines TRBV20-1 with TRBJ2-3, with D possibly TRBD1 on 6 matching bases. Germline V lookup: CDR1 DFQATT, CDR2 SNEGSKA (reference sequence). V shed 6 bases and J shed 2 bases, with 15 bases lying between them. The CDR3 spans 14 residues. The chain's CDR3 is CSATRDKYTDTQYF. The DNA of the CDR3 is TGCAGTGCAACCAGGGACAAATACACAGATACGCAGTATTTT.

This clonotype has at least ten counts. The CDR3 DNA reads as TGCAGCGTGCCAACGGGACAGGGCTCGGGCTACACCTTC. It specifies CSVPTGQGSGYTF. This chain connects TRBV29-1 to TRBJ1-2; TRBD1 matches at 9 bases. The germline CDR1 and CDR2 sequences are SQVTM and ANQGSEA. The CDR3 is 13 residues long. The trim removed 6 bases at V and 8 bases at J, leaving 10 bases unmatched.

For the CDR3, the DNA is TGCGCCAGCAGAAAGACAGGGCCTGGAAACACCATATATTTT. As protein: CASRKTGPGNTIYF. The gene calls are TRBV10-2 and TRBJ1-3; TRBD1 aligns across 7 bases. This CDR3 comprises 14 residues. In germline, CDR1 is WSHSY, CDR2 SAAADI. Unmatched junction bases numbered 4, after V lost 6 bases and J lost 2 bases.

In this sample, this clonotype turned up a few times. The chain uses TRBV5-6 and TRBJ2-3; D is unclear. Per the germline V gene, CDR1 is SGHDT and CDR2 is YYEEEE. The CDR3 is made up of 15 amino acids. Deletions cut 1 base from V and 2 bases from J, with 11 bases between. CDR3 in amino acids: CASSLIPANTDTQYF. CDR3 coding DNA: TGTGCCAGCAGCTTGATCCCGGCAAACACAGATACGCAGTATTTT.

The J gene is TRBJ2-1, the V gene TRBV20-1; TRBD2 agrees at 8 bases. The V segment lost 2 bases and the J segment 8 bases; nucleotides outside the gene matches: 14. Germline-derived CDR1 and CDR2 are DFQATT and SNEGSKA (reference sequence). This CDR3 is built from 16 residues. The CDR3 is CSARNPASGSTHEQFF. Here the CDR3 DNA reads TGCAGTGCTAGAAACCCCGCCAGCGGGAGTACCCATGAGCAGTTCTTC.

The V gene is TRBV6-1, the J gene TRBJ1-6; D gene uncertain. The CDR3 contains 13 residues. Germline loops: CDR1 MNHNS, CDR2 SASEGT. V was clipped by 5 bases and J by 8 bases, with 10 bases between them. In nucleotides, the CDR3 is TGTGCCAGCAGTCGGGGTTGGGATTCACCCCTCCACTTT. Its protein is CASSRGWDSPLHF.

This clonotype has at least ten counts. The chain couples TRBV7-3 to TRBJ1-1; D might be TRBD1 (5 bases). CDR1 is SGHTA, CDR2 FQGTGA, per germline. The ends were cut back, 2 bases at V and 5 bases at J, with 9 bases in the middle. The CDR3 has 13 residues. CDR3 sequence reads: CASSLARETEAFF. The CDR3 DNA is TGTGCCAGCAGCTTAGCCAGGGAAACTGAAGCTTTCTTT. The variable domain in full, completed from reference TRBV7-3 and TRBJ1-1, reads GAGVSQTPSNKVTEKGKYVELRCDPISGHTALYWYRQSLGQGPEFLIYFQGTGAADDSGLPNDRFFAVRPEGSVSTLKIQRTERGDSAVYLCASSLARETEAFFGQGTRLTVV.

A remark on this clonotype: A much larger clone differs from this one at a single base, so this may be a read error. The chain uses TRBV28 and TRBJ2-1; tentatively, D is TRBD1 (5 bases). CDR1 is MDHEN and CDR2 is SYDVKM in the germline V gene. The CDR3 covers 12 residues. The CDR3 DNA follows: TGTGCCTGCAGCCAGCAGGGCCCGGAGCAGTTCTTC. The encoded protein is CACSQQGPEQFF. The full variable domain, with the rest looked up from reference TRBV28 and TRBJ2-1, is DVKVTQSSRYLVKRTGEKVFLECVQDMDHENMFWYRQDPGLGLRLIYFSYDVKMKEKGDIPEGYSVSREKKERFSLILESASTNQTSMYLCACSQQGPEQFFGPGTRLTVL.

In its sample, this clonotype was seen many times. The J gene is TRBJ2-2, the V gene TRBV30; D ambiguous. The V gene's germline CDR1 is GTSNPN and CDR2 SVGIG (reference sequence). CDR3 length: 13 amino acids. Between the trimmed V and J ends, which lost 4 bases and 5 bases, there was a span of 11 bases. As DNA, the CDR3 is TGTGCCTGGATGGGGTGGAATACCGGGGAGCTGTTTTTT. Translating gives CAWMGWNTGELFF.

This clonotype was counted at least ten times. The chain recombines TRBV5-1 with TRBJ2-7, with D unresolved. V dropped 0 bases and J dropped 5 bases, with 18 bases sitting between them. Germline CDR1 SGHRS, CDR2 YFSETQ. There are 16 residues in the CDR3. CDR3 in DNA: TGCGCCAGCAGCTTGGCCTTAGGCGTAGTCGGTGACGAGCAGTACTTC. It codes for CASSLALGVVGDEQYF.

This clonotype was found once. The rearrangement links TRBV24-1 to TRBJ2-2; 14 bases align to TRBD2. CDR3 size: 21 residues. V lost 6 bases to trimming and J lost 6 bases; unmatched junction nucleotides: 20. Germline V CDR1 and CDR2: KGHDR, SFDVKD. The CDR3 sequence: CATSNGQGKGLAGGFPGELFF. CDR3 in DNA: TGTGCCACCAGTAACGGACAGGGTAAAGGACTAGCGGGAGGTTTCCCCGGGGAGCTGTTTTTT.

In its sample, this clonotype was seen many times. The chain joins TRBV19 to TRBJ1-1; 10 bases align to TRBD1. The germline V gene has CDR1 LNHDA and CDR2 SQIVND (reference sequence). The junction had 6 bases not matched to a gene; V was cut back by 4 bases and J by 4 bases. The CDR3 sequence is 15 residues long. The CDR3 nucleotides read TGTGCCAGTAGTACCCCCGGACAGGGGGGCACTGAAGCTTTCTTT. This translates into CASSTPGQGGTEAFF.

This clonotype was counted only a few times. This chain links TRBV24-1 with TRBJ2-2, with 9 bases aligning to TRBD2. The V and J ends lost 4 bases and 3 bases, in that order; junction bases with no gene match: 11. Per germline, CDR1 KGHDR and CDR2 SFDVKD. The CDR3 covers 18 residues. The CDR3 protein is CATSDTIAGALDTGELFF. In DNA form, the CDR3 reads TGTGCCACCAGTGACACCATAGCGGGAGCTCTCGACACCGGGGAGCTGTTTTTT.

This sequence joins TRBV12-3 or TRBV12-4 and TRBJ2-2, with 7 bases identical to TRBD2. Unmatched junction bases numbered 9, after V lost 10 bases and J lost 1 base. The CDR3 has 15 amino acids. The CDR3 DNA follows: TGTGCCACCTTTGGCGGGAGAAAGAACACCGGGGAGCTGTTTTTT. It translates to CATFGGRKNTGELFF.

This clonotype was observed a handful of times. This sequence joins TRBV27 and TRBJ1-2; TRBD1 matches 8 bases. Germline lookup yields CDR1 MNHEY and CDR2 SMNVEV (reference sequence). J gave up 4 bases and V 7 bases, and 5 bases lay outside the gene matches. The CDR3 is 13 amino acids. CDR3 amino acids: CASTAGTGYGYTF. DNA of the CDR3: TGTGCCAGCACTGCGGGGACAGGCTATGGCTACACCTTC.

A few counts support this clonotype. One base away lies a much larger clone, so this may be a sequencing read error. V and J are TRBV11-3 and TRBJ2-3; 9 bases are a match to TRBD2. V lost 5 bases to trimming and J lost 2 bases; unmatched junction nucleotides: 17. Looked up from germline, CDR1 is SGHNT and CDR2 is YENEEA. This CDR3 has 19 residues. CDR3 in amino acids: CASSPSLHLAGFLTDTQYF. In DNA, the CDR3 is TGTGCCAGCAGCCCGTCACTTCACCTAGCGGGGTTCCTCACAGATACGCAGTATTTT. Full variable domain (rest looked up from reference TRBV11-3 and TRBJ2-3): EAGVVQSPRYKIIEKKQPVAFWCNPISGHNTLYWYLQNLGQGPELLIRYENEEAVDDSQLPKDRFSAERLKGVDSTLKIQPAELGDSAVYLCASSPSLHLAGFLTDTQYFGPGTRLTVL.